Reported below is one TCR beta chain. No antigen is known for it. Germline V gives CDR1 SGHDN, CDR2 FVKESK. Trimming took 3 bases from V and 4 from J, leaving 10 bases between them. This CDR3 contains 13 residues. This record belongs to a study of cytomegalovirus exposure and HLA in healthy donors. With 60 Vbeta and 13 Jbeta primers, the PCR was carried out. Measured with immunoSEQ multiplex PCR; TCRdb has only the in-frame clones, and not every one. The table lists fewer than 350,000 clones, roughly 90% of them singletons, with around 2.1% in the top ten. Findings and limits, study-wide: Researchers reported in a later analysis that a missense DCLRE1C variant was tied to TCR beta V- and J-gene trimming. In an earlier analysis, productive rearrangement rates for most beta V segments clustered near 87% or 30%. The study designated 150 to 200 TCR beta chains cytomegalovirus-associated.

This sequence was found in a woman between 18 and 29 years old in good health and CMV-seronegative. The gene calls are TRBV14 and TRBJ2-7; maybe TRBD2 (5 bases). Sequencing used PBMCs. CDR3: CASSQRDGYEQYF. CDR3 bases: TGTGCCAGCAGCCAGAGGGATGGATACGAGCAGTACTTC. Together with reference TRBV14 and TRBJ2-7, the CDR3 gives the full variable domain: EAGVTQFPSHSVIEKGQTVTLRCDPISGHDNLYWYRRVMGKEIKFLLHFVKESKQDESGMPNNRFLAERTGGTYSTLKVQPAELEDSGVYFCASSQRDGYEQYFGPGTRLTVT.